Each of the 20 T cell receptor beta chains below was sequenced from the same sample in a study of T-cell memory formation after mild COVID-19. TCRdb used MiXCR to reprocess the 5' RACE reads, holding one entry per CDR3 protein. Here the sample spans 180,000 or so distinct CDR3 sequences, roughly 11% being singletons. Sample: PBMCs or a T cell subset sorted from them (not recorded which). The receptor set was obtained from a man aged 18 to 35 who had mild COVID-19 (a few samples of this study predate the infection). Cell type and time point are not known.

The rearrangement links TRBV6-5 to TRBJ1-1; 7 bases are a match to TRBD1. The CDR3 is 14 residues long. V shed 0 bases, J shed 4 bases, and the junction held 2 bases outside the gene matches. Per germline, CDR1 MNHEY and CDR2 SVGAGI. The CDR3 sequence is CASSYSWTGTEAFF. The CDR3 nucleotides read TGTGCCAGCAGTTACTCATGGACAGGCACTGAAGCTTTCTTT.

This clonotype turned up a few times. The V call is TRBV7-2, the J call TRBJ2-1, with TRBD2 identical over 11 bases. This CDR3 has 15 residues. Germline V CDR1 and CDR2: SGHTA, FQGNSA. The J segment lost 3 bases and the V segment lost 5 bases, leaving 3 bases of the junction unmatched. Here the CDR3 DNA reads TGTGCCAGCAGCATTAGCGGGGGGGACTACAATGAGCAGTTCTTC. It codes for CASSISGGDYNEQFF.

This clonotype has at least ten counts. The chain is built from TRBV4-2 and TRBJ2-4; unclear D gene. Between the trimmed V and J ends, which lost 1 base and 0 bases, there was a span of 10 bases. This CDR3 contains 16 residues. The germline CDR1 and CDR2 sequences are LGHNA and YNFKEQ. CDR3 sequence (DNA): TGTGCCAGCAGCCAAGGTTCCCAACTAGCCAAAAACATTCAGTACTTC. As protein: CASSQGSQLAKNIQYF.

This clonotype showed up many times. The chain joins TRBV12-3 or TRBV12-4 to TRBJ2-3; 10 bases are shared with TRBD2. J gave up 10 bases and V 7 bases, and 5 bases lay outside the gene matches. The CDR3 consists of 12 residues. The CDR3 DNA is TGTGCCAGCAATCTAGCGGGGGTCGCGCAGTATTTT. This translates into CASNLAGVAQYF.

The J gene is TRBJ2-4, the V gene TRBV7-9, with unresolved D. Germline CDR1 reads SEHNR; CDR2 reads FQNEAQ (reference sequence). The CDR3 totals 16 residues. Deletions cut 5 bases from V and 0 bases from J, with 14 bases between. CDR3 region: CASSPPYILAKNIQYF. The CDR3 DNA reads as TGTGCCAGCAGCCCACCCTATATTCTAGCCAAAAACATTCAGTACTTC.

In this sample, this clonotype turned up a few times. The V gene is TRBV5-1, the J gene TRBJ2-7, with D possibly matching TRBD1 (6 bases). Trimming cost V 4 bases and J 4 bases, with 12 bases left between them. Germline-derived CDR1 and CDR2 are SGHRS and YFSETQ. CDR3 length: 13 amino acids. The CDR3 reads CASSLYRAYEQYV. CDR3 DNA sequence: TGCGCCAGCAGCCTGTACAGGGCTTACGAGCAGTACGTC.

With regard to this clonotype: One end of the junction fails to match germline, which may point to a read error. The CDR3: CSAGLAGRTDKQYF. The CDR3 DNA reads as TGCAGTGCCGGACTAGCGGGACGCACAGATAAGCAGTATTTT. The rearrangement uses TRBV20-1 and TRBJ2-3, with 12 positions matching TRBD2. Germline-derived CDR1 and CDR2 are DFQATT and SNEGSKA (reference sequence). The CDR3 runs to 14 residues.

This clonotype occurred a few times. The V call is TRBV28, the J call TRBJ2-2, with TRBD2 as a possible D gene (6 bases). Trimming removed 7 bases from V and 5 bases from J, with 14 bases in between. This CDR3 is built from 14 residues. Per the germline V gene, CDR1 is MDHEN and CDR2 is SYDVKM. The CDR3 DNA reads as TGTGCCAGCAAAAACCTCGGGGGAACCGGGGAGCTGTTTTTT. This codes for CASKNLGGTGELFF.

This clonotype occurred once. This sequence joins TRBV20-1 and TRBJ2-3; D unclear. V was cut by 6 bases and J by 6 bases, with 13 bases left in between. The CDR3 extends over 12 amino acids. From germline, CDR1 is DFQATT and CDR2 SNEGSKA (reference sequence). The CDR3 nucleotides are TGCAGTGCAACGACGGGTGGCGATACGCAGTATTTT. Translated, it gives CSATTGGDTQYF.

In this sample, this clonotype turned up many times. The gene calls are TRBV7-2 and TRBJ2-1, with D possibly matching TRBD2 (6 bases). The germline V gene has CDR1 SGHTA and CDR2 FQGNSA. V dropped 5 bases and J dropped 3 bases, with 14 bases sitting between them. CDR3 size: 15 residues. The CDR3 DNA sequence: TGTGCCAGCAGCCCGGGAGTAGTGGGCTACAATGAGCAGTTCTTC. It translates to CASSPGVVGYNEQFF. The complete variable domain, with remaining parts taken from reference TRBV7-2 and TRBJ2-1, reads GAGVSQSPSNKVTEKGKDVELRCDPISGHTALYWYRQSLGQGLEFLIYFQGNSAPDKSGLPSDRFSAERTGGSVSTLTIQRTQQEDSAVYLCASSPGVVGYNEQFFGPGTRLTVL.

The V call is TRBV4-3, the J call TRBJ2-5, with a possible D match to TRBD2 (5 bases). The CDR3 is made up of 15 amino acids. Looked up from germline, CDR1 is LGHNA and CDR2 is YSLEER. V lost 4 bases, J lost 4 bases, and 16 bases lay in between. The CDR3 protein is CASSRAPGKRETQYF. The CDR3 DNA reads as TGCGCCAGCAGCCGAGCGCCGGGGAAAAGAGAGACCCAGTACTTC.

V usage is TRBV15 and J usage is TRBJ2-3; 12 bases agree with TRBD1. The J segment lost 4 bases and the V segment lost 3 bases, leaving 8 bases of the junction unmatched. Germline loops: CDR1 LNHNV, CDR2 YYDKDF (reference sequence). This CDR3 has 17 amino acids. CDR3 bases: TGTGCCACCAGCAGCAGGGGACAGGGGGCGCGTGCAGATACGCAGTATTTT. Encoded protein: CATSSRGQGARADTQYF.

This clonotype has only a few counts. V usage is TRBV29-1 and J usage is TRBJ1-1; 9 bases are shared with TRBD1. CDR1 SQVTM and CDR2 ANQGSEA come from the germline V gene. Trimming removed 5 bases from V and 4 bases from J; junction bases left unmatched: 5. The CDR3 runs 13 residues. DNA of the CDR3: TGCAGCGTTAGACAGGGGGACGGCACTGAAGCTTTCTTT. Its protein product is CSVRQGDGTEAFF.

The chain recombines TRBV18 with TRBJ1-1; 9 bases are shared with TRBD1. The CDR3 has 15 amino acids. Germline CDR1 and CDR2: KGHSH and LQKENI. J gave up 1 base and V 3 bases, and 3 bases lay outside the gene matches. Here the CDR3 reads CASSPWTGANTEAFF. The CDR3 DNA is TGTGCCAGCTCACCGTGGACAGGGGCGAACACTGAAGCTTTCTTT.

The V and J genes are TRBV6-2 or TRBV6-3 and TRBJ1-2; 7 nucleotides line up with TRBD1. Trimming removed 8 bases from V and 8 bases from J; junction bases left unmatched: 11. Germline-derived CDR1 and CDR2 are MNHEY and SVGEGT. The CDR3 is made up of 13 amino acids. CDR3 residues: CASEAGTDGGYTF. Written as DNA, the CDR3 is TGTGCCAGCGAAGCCGGGACAGATGGAGGCTACACCTTC.

On this clonotype itself: The junction departs from germline at one end; a sequencing error may be responsible. This chain joins TRBV20-1 and TRBJ1-6; 8 bases map to TRBD1. The CDR3 length is 15 residues. Germline CDR1 DFQATT, CDR2 SNEGSKA (reference sequence). CDR3 region: CSASPGGTYNSPIHF. The CDR3 bases are TGCAGTGCTAGCCCAGGGGGCACCTATAATTCACCCATCCACTTT.

There are a few counts of this clonotype. V usage is TRBV12-3 or TRBV12-4 and J usage is TRBJ1-3, with 8 bases matching TRBD1. Unmatched junction bases numbered 6, after V lost 5 bases and J lost 0 bases. CDR3 length: 16 amino acids. As DNA, the CDR3 is TGTGCCAGCAGTCCGGGGACAGGCCTCTCTGGAAACACCATATATTTT. Translating gives CASSPGTGLSGNTIYF.

The CDR3 bases are TGCAGTGCTAGGGCTACTAGCGGGGGTCGGGGGGAGACCCAGTACTTC. It specifies CSARATSGGRGETQYF. The V call is TRBV20-1, the J call TRBJ2-5, with 11 positions matching TRBD2. Trimming took 3 bases from V and 5 from J; bases not matched to a gene: 11. CDR3 length: 16 residues. Germline CDR1 is DFQATT and CDR2 is SNEGSKA (reference sequence).

This clonotype was seen at least ten times. The rearrangement uses TRBV7-2 and TRBJ2-6, with D hard to call. The V end was cut by 0 bases, the J end by 3 bases, with 0 bases between. Germline lookup yields CDR1 SGHTA and CDR2 FQGNSA. The CDR3 runs 13 residues. For the CDR3, the DNA is TGTGCCAGCAGCTTAGCTGGGGCCAACGTCCTGACTTTC. It specifies CASSLAGANVLTF. Filled out from reference TRBV7-2 and TRBJ2-6, the complete variable domain reads GAGVSQSPSNKVTEKGKDVELRCDPISGHTALYWYRQSLGQGLEFLIYFQGNSAPDKSGLPSDRFSAERTGGSVSTLTIQRTQQEDSAVYLCASSLAGANVLTFGAGSRLTVL.

This clonotype has more than one count but fewer than ten. CDR3 coding DNA: TGCAGTGCTAGCAGGACAGGGGCTACTGCTTTCTTT. Amino acid sequence: CSASRTGATAFF. The chain is built from TRBV20-1 and TRBJ1-1; 9 bases line up with TRBD1. The CDR3 contains 12 residues. Germline V gene sequence: CDR1 DFQATT, CDR2 SNEGSKA (reference sequence). The J segment lost 11 bases and the V segment lost 3 bases, leaving 7 bases of the junction unmatched.